What follows are 29 T cell receptor beta chains derived from one specimen sequenced in a study of blood T cell repertoires in COVID-19. Sequencing used immunoSEQ multiplex PCR; TCRdb keeps in-frame clones, though not all of them. The sample consists of roughly 310,000 clones, about 91% of them appearing once. Sample: PBMCs or T cells enriched from blood (not recorded which). Receptor source: a middle-aged woman who had recovered from COVID-19.

The rearrangement joins TRBV6-5 to TRBJ2-7, with TRBD2 as a possible D gene (6 bases). Germline V gives CDR1 MNHEY, CDR2 SVGAGI. This CDR3 has 13 residues. With 2 bases removed from V and 1 base from J, the gap between germline ends came to 6 bases. The CDR3 nucleotides are TGTGCCAGCAGTTACGCGGGGTCCTACGAGCAGTACTTC. Protein product: CASSYAGSYEQYF.

This chain links TRBV19 with TRBJ2-2; 7 positions agree with TRBD1. The CDR3 is 14 amino acids. V gave up 7 bases and J gave up 0 bases; unmatched junction bases: 2. Germline V gene data show CDR1 as LNHDA and CDR2 as SQIVND (reference sequence). The CDR3: CASIGTANTGELFF. The CDR3 coding sequence is TGTGCCAGTATTGGGACAGCGAACACCGGGGAGCTGTTTTTT.

This clone appeared a single time. The V and J genes are TRBV18 and TRBJ2-6; 9 nucleotides match TRBD1. Germline CDR1 reads KGHSH; CDR2 reads LQKENI. The CDR3 sequence is 18 residues long. V shed 3 bases and J 2 bases; nucleotides not matched to a gene: 8. The DNA for the CDR3 is TGTGCCAGCTCACCCCAGCGGGACAGGGTCACTGGGGCCAACGTCCTGACTTTC. Encoded protein: CASSPQRDRVTGANVLTF.

The V call is TRBV2, the J call TRBJ1-5, with TRBD1 matching 11 bases. Germline loops: CDR1 SNHLY, CDR2 FYNNEI. This CDR3 has 15 residues. V lost 5 bases, J lost 6 bases, and 6 bases stayed unmatched. The CDR3 DNA reads TGTGCCAGCAGTAGAGGGACAGGGGGACGTCAGCCCCAGCATTTT. Translated, it gives CASSRGTGGRQPQHF.

This chain connects TRBV7-2 to TRBJ2-3; D is undetermined. Germline assignment: CDR1 SGHTA and CDR2 FQGNSA. The V end lost 5 bases, the J end lost 2 bases, and 8 bases lay between the germline ends. This CDR3 region has 13 residues. The chain's CDR3 is CASSPVLTDTQYF. The DNA for the CDR3 is TGTGCCAGCAGCCCGGTCCTCACAGATACGCAGTATTTT.

The CDR3 DNA reads TGTGCCAGCAGTTCGGGACAGTCTAATGAAAAACTGTTTTTT. Translated, it gives CASSSGQSNEKLFF. The J gene is TRBJ1-4, the V gene TRBV28; 7 positions agree with TRBD1. Trimming at V came to 4 bases and at J to 3 bases, leaving 2 bases not matched to a gene. This CDR3 comprises 14 residues. Germline V lookup: CDR1 MDHEN, CDR2 SYDVKM.

V gene TRBV6-1 combines with J gene TRBJ2-7; perhaps TRBD1 as D (6 bases). V dropped 2 bases and J dropped 0 bases, with 14 bases sitting between them. The CDR3 consists of 16 residues. The germline V gene has CDR1 MNHNS and CDR2 SASEGT. The CDR3 coding sequence is TGTGCCAGCAGTGAAACCCCCGGGACATTCTCCTACGAGCAGTACTTC. It specifies CASSETPGTFSYEQYF.

The J gene is TRBJ2-7, the V gene TRBV28; possibly TRBD1 for D (6 bases). Trimming took 0 bases from V and 3 from J, leaving 9 bases between them. The germline gives CDR1 MDHEN, CDR2 SYDVKM. The CDR3 is 14 residues long. The CDR3 sequence: CASSLWGQLYEQYF. CDR3 DNA sequence: TGTGCCAGCAGTTTATGGGGACAACTCTACGAGCAGTACTTC.

This clone was seen once. This sequence joins TRBV7-9 and TRBJ1-1, with TRBD1 matching 10 bases. V was pared by 5 bases and J by 1 base, with 19 bases of the junction left unmatched. CDR1 and CDR2 (germline): SEHNR, FQNEAQ (reference sequence). The CDR3 runs 20 residues. CDR3 protein: CASSRLRAVGTGVRNTEAFF. CDR3 sequence (DNA): TGTGCCAGCAGCAGACTCCGGGCGGTCGGGACAGGGGTGAGGAACACTGAAGCTTTCTTT.

V gene TRBV3-1 (or the pseudogene TRBV3-2) combines with J gene TRBJ1-1, with D possibly TRBD1 on 5 matching bases. CDR3 length equals 11 residues. Germline CDR1 and CDR2: LGHDT and YNNKEL (reference sequence). The V end was cut by 4 bases, the J end by 11 bases, with 11 bases between. CDR3 amino acids: CASSRGCWAFF. The CDR3 DNA sequence: TGTGCCAGCAGCCGGGGCTGTTGGGCTTTCTTT.

The count of this clone is one. The chain couples TRBV29-1 to TRBJ1-2; maybe TRBD1 (6 bases). V lost 7 bases, J lost 2 bases, and 14 bases lay in between. CDR3 length: 13 residues. The V gene's germline CDR1 is SQVTM and CDR2 ANQGSEA. The DNA for the CDR3 is TGCAGCGCCGAGACAGGCGGAAACTATGGCTACACCTTC. It translates to CSAETGGNYGYTF.

This sequence joins TRBV7-3 and TRBJ1-2; 8 bases are a match to TRBD1. CDR1 is SGHTA, CDR2 FQGTGA, per germline. This CDR3 is 14 amino acids long. Trimming cost V 5 bases and J 8 bases; bases outside gene matches: 10. The CDR3 DNA reads as TGTGCCAGCAGCCCGGGACAGCGGACAGGGGGCTACACCTTC. Its translation: CASSPGQRTGGYTF.

The CDR3 DNA follows: TGTGCCAGCAGCCTGACAGGGTCGGGCGAGCAGTACTTC. Its translation is CASSLTGSGEQYF. The chain couples TRBV7-8 to TRBJ2-7; 7 nucleotides align to TRBD1. Germline CDR1 and CDR2: SGHVS and FQNEAQ. V shed 5 bases and J 6 bases; nucleotides not matched to a gene: 7. The CDR3 contains 13 residues.

The V and J genes are TRBV4-1 and TRBJ2-1, with TRBD2 matching 8 bases. V gave up 2 bases and J gave up 9 bases; unmatched junction bases: 9. The CDR3 runs to 15 residues. Germline V CDR1 and CDR2: MGHRA, YSYEKL. As DNA, the CDR3 is TGCGCCAGCAGCCAAATCGGGAGGGAGGACGGTGAGCAGTTCTTC. Translated: CASSQIGREDGEQFF.

V is TRBV14 and J is TRBJ2-7; 8 bases align to TRBD1. The CDR3 contains 16 residues. V lost 4 bases, J lost 5 bases, and 13 bases stayed unmatched. Germline V gene sequence: CDR1 SGHDN, CDR2 FVKESK. CDR3 region: CASSPLGGQGSHEQYF. In nucleotides, the CDR3 is TGTGCCAGCAGCCCTCTAGGAGGACAGGGATCGCACGAGCAGTACTTC.

The rearrangement links TRBV28 to TRBJ1-2; D is possibly TRBD1 (6 bases). V was shortened by 3 bases and J by 3 bases, with 11 bases between the two germline ends. CDR1 is MDHEN and CDR2 is SYDVKM in the germline V gene. CDR3 length equals 14 residues. For the CDR3, the DNA is TGTGCCAGCAGTTTCCACAGGGTTTACTATGGCTACACCTTC. It codes for CASSFHRVYYGYTF.

This rearrangement joins TRBV11-3 to TRBJ2-1, with TRBD2 matching over 8 bases. This CDR3 spans 16 amino acids. The germline V gene has CDR1 SGHNT and CDR2 YENEEA. Losses at the gene ends were 5 bases for V and 2 bases for J; bases not matched to a gene: 8. This CDR3 reads CASSLQIAGPYNEQFF. The CDR3 coding sequence is TGTGCCAGCAGCCTCCAGATAGCGGGACCCTACAATGAGCAGTTCTTC. The variable domain in full, with the rest retrieved from reference TRBV11-3 and TRBJ2-1, is EAGVVQSPRYKIIEKKQPVAFWCNPISGHNTLYWYLQNLGQGPELLIRYENEEAVDDSQLPKDRFSAERLKGVDSTLKIQPAELGDSAVYLCASSLQIAGPYNEQFFGPGTRLTVL.

The chain employs TRBV14 and TRBJ2-7; TRBD1 might be the D (6 bases). The V end lost 4 bases, the J end lost 5 bases, and 15 bases lay between the germline ends. Germline CDR1 reads SGHDN; CDR2 reads FVKESK. The CDR3 length is 14 residues. CDR3 nucleotide sequence: TGTGCCAGCAGCCTCAGGGGTTGGGTCCACGAGCAGTACTTC. It is translated as CASSLRGWVHEQYF.

This chain uses TRBV11-2 with TRBJ2-7; 7 bases line up with TRBD1. The CDR3 spans 16 residues. Looked up from germline, CDR1 is SGHAT and CDR2 is FQNNGV. The J segment lost 2 bases and the V segment lost 5 bases, leaving 12 bases of the junction unmatched. CDR3 nucleotides: TGTGCCAGCAGCCCCCACCTGACCGGGACAGCCTACGAGCAGTACTTC. Protein: CASSPHLTGTAYEQYF. Supplemented by reference TRBV11-2 and TRBJ2-7, the full variable domain reads EAGVAQSPRYKIIEKRQSVAFWCNPISGHATLYWYQQILGQGPKLLIQFQNNGVVDDSQLPKDRFSAERLKGVDSTLKIQPAKLEDSAVYLCASSPHLTGTAYEQYFGPGTRLTVT.

The gene calls are TRBV10-3 and TRBJ1-4, with D tentatively TRBD1 (5 bases). The germline V and J ends were trimmed by 3 bases and 0 bases, with 8 bases remaining between them. This CDR3 has 15 residues. Germline V lookup: CDR1 ENHRY, CDR2 SYGVKD. In DNA form, the CDR3 reads TGTGCCATCAGTGAAAGGGGTGCAACTAATGAAAAACTGTTTTTT. Protein product: CAISERGATNEKLFF.

The chain employs TRBV10-2 and TRBJ1-1, with a tentative D call TRBD1 (5 bases). V was shortened by 3 bases and J by 5 bases, with 13 bases between the two germline ends. The CDR3 runs to 14 residues. Per germline, CDR1 WSHSY and CDR2 SAAADI. The CDR3 loop reads CASSDSQGKTEAFF. In DNA form, the CDR3 reads TGCGCCAGCAGTGACTCCCAGGGAAAGACTGAAGCTTTCTTT.

The rearrangement joins TRBV12-5 to TRBJ2-5; a weak D match, TRBD1 (6 bases). In germline, CDR1 is LGHNT, CDR2 FRNRAP. The CDR3 runs to 16 residues. V was cut by 6 bases and J by 2 bases, with 19 bases left in between. The CDR3 coding sequence is TGTGCTAGTGGCCTACGGGACACCCTCCCGCAAGAGACCCAGTACTTC. This translates into CASGLRDTLPQETQYF.

The chain links TRBV5-1 to TRBJ2-5; TRBD1 matches at 7 bases. The CDR3 totals 14 residues. Per germline, CDR1 SGHRS and CDR2 YFSETQ. Germline trimming cut 4 bases from V and 4 bases from J; bases unmatched to any gene: 7. The CDR3 DNA follows: TGCGCCAGCAGCCCGAGACAGGGTGGAGAGACCCAGTACTTC. It is translated as CASSPRQGGETQYF.

This chain joins TRBV5-1 and TRBJ2-3, with a weak D call TRBD1 (6 bases). CDR1 is SGHRS, CDR2 YFSETQ, per germline. The length of the CDR3 is 14 residues. Trimming took off 0 bases at V and 6 bases at J, with 11 bases between the two ends. The CDR3 DNA follows: TGCGCCAGCAGCTTGGTGGGACAATGGGATACGCAGTATTTT. This sequence encodes CASSLVGQWDTQYF.

The V call is TRBV2, the J call TRBJ1-1; 7 nucleotides align to TRBD1. In germline, CDR1 is SNHLY, CDR2 FYNNEI. Trimming took 6 bases from V and 4 from J; bases not matched to a gene: 5. This CDR3 comprises 13 residues. The CDR3 loop is CASSDDRVTEAFF. Written as DNA, the CDR3 is TGTGCCAGCAGCGATGACAGGGTCACTGAAGCTTTCTTT. The full variable domain, with the rest looked up from reference TRBV2 and TRBJ1-1, is EPEVTQTPSHQVTQMGQEVILRCVPISNHLYFYWYRQILGQKVEFLVSFYNNEISEKSEIFDDQFSVERPDGSNFTLKIRSTKLEDSAMYFCASSDDRVTEAFFGQGTRLTVV.

This chain connects TRBV25-1 to TRBJ2-7, with 8 bases matching TRBD2. V shed 1 base and J 2 bases; nucleotides not matched to a gene: 4. The CDR3 extends over 15 amino acids. CDR1 MGHDK and CDR2 SYGVNS come from the germline V gene. The CDR3 sequence is CASSELASGPYEQYF. The DNA for the CDR3 is TGTGCCAGCAGTGAATTGGCTAGCGGGCCCTACGAGCAGTACTTC.

This clone was recorded only once. J is TRBJ2-1 and V is TRBV18; 8 bases are shared with TRBD1. V was pared by 3 bases and J by 4 bases, with 8 bases of the junction left unmatched. CDR3 size: 16 residues. Germline-derived CDR1 and CDR2 are KGHSH and LQKENI. CDR3 in amino acids: CASSPADRVTYNEQFF. CDR3 DNA: TGTGCCAGCTCACCTGCGGACAGGGTAACATACAATGAGCAGTTCTTC.

The chain employs TRBV11-3 and TRBJ2-4, with D possibly TRBD2 on 7 matching bases. This CDR3 region has 15 residues. Germline V lookup: CDR1 SGHNT, CDR2 YENEEA. V gave up 5 bases and J gave up 7 bases, with 18 bases separating them. In DNA form, the CDR3 reads TGTGCCAGCAGCCCCTCGCCAGGGAGGGGGAACATTCAGTACTTC. Translation: CASSPSPGRGNIQYF.

V usage is TRBV2 and J usage is TRBJ1-2, with 8 bases matching TRBD1. CDR1 and CDR2 from the germline V gene are SNHLY and FYNNEI. J gave up 6 bases and V 6 bases, and 3 bases lay outside the gene matches. The CDR3 contains 12 residues. The CDR3 loop is CASREDRDGYTF. In DNA form, the CDR3 reads TGTGCCAGCAGGGAGGACAGGGATGGCTACACCTTC.